A selection of T cell receptor beta chains follows, all from one sample in a study of cytomegalovirus exposure and HLA in healthy donors. Using immunoSEQ multiplex PCR, the repertoire was profiled, and TCRdb retains in-frame clones only, with some absent. The table shows under 250,000 clones, with over 75% occurring only once. Sequencing used PBMCs. These receptors were obtained from a boy between 10 and 17 years old in good health and CMV-seronegative. Each CDR3 is given with its conserved first and last residue. A D gene is named only where the DNA matches it firmly. Rows may omit the clone size; those that give it use once, few, many or a size class.

len	d_gene	abundance	v_gene	j_gene	CDR3nt	CDR3aa
15	TRBD2	NA	TRBV7-2	TRBJ2-7	TGTGCCAGCAGCTTGACTAGCGGGTTTACCTACGAGCAGTACTTC	CASSLTSGFTYEQYF
13	NA	NA	TRBV19	TRBJ1-1	TGTGCCAGTAGAGTCGACAGGAACACTGAAGCTTTCTTT	CASRVDRNTEAFF
15	TRBD2	NA	TRBV30	TRBJ2-3	TGTGCCTGGAGTAAGGGGACTAGGGCCTTTAGTACGCAGTATTTT	CAWSKGTRAFSTQYF
15	TRBD1	NA	TRBV4-1	TRBJ1-4	TGCGCCAGCAGCCATTTGACAGGGAGGACTGAAAAACTGTTTTTT	CASSHLTGRTEKLFF
15	NA	NA	TRBV11-2	TRBJ1-1	TGTGCCAGCAGCTTATTACAGGGCCGCCCCAAAGAAGCTTTCTTT	CASSLLQGRPKEAFF
17	TRBD2	few	TRBV18	TRBJ2-7	TGTGCCAGCTCCCTCGGGACTAGCGGGAGGGCCAACCCCGAGCAGTACTTC	CASSLGTSGRANPEQYF
13	NA	NA	TRBV18	TRBJ2-7	TGTGCCAGCTCACCCACAGACTCCTACGAGCAGTACTTC	CASSPTDSYEQYF
15	NA	NA	TRBV6-1	TRBJ2-2	TGTGCCAGCAACGGTCTCAGGGCGATAACCGGGGAGCTGTTTTTT	CASNGLRAITGELFF
14	TRBD1	once	TRBV6-1	TRBJ2-1	TGTGCCAGCGGGAGACAGGGATCCTACAATGAGCAGTTCTTC	CASGRQGSYNEQFF
14	NA	NA	TRBV5-1	TRBJ1-1	TGCGCCAGCAGCACGGGACACCCAGGCACTGAAGCTTTCTTT	CASSTGHPGTEAFF